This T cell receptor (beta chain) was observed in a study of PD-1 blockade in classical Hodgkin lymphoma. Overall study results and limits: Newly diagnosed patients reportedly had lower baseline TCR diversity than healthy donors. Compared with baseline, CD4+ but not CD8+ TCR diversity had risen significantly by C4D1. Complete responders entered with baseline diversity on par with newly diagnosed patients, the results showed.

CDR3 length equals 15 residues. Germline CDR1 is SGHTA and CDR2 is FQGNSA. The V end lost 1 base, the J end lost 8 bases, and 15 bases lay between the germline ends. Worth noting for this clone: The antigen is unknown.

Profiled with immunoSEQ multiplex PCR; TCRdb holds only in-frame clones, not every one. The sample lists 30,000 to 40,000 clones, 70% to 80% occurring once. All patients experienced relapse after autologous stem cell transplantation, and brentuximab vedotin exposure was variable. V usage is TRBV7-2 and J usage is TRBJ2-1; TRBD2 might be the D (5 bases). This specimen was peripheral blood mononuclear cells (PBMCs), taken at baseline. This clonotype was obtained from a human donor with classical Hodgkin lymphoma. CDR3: CASSLVGNPRDEQFF. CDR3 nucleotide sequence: TGTGCCAGCAGCTTAGTAGGTAATCCGAGGGATGAGCAGTTCTTC.